The 20 T cell receptor beta chains below all came from one sample that was sequenced in a study of blood T cell repertoires in COVID-19. The method was immunoSEQ multiplex PCR; TCRdb's version includes in-frame clones alone and lacks a portion of them. The sample includes 90,000 or so clones, about 85% of them seen just once. Sequenced input: peripheral blood. The receptors stem from a human donor in a cohort sampled during active COVID-19.

V and J are TRBV5-1 and TRBJ2-5; D is unclear. The germline V gene encodes CDR1 SGHRS and CDR2 YFSETQ. Trimming removed 3 bases at V and 0 bases at J, with 6 bases between. The CDR3 is 13 amino acids. The CDR3 DNA follows: TGCGCCAGCAGCTCCGACTACCAAGAGACCCAGTACTTC. Translating gives CASSSDYQETQYF.

The chain combines TRBV5-1 with TRBJ2-3; 11 bases match TRBD1. The CDR3 loop spans 17 amino acids. The germline CDR1 and CDR2 sequences are SGHRS and YFSETQ. J gave up 3 bases and V 4 bases, and 10 bases lay outside the gene matches. CDR3 nucleotides: TGCGCCAGCAGCCGGACAGGGGGCTTTCACGGTACAGATACGCAGTATTTT. It is translated as CASSRTGGFHGTDTQYF.

The chain uses TRBV19 and TRBJ1-5, with TRBD1 identical over 9 bases. With 4 bases clipped from V and 6 bases from J, the junction kept 7 bases outside the gene matches. The CDR3 is 15 amino acids. Germline lookup yields CDR1 LNHDA and CDR2 SQIVND (reference sequence). CDR3 amino acids: CASSTPGTGIQPQHF. Here the CDR3 DNA reads TGTGCCAGTAGTACTCCCGGGACAGGGATTCAGCCCCAGCATTTT.

The CDR3 coding sequence is TGTGCCAGCAGCCGAATAACAGGGGCCGGCCGGGAGACCCAGTACTTC. Protein: CASSRITGAGRETQYF. The V and J genes are TRBV3-1 (or the pseudogene TRBV3-2) and TRBJ2-5; 7 positions agree with TRBD1. CDR1 is LGHDT, CDR2 YNNKEL, per germline (reference sequence). The CDR3 is 16 amino acids. Trimming at V came to 4 bases and at J to 5 bases, leaving 13 bases not matched to a gene.

The chain couples TRBV7-9 to TRBJ2-3; 9 bases fit TRBD2. The CDR3 spans 16 residues. The ends lost 1 base at V and 0 bases at J; junction bases unmatched: 2. CDR1 and CDR2 (germline): SEHNR, FQNEAQ (reference sequence). The CDR3, as DNA: TGTGCCAGCAGCTTAGGAACTAGCGGGAGCACAGATACGCAGTATTTT. Its translation is CASSLGTSGSTDTQYF.

The sample holds many counts of this clone. The same CDR3 is also encoded by other DNA sequences in this sample. This chain uses TRBV19 with TRBJ2-3; the match to TRBD2 covers 9 bases. There are 12 residues in the CDR3. J gave up 5 bases and V 6 bases, and 0 bases lay outside the gene matches. Looked up from germline, CDR1 is LNHDA and CDR2 is SQIVND (reference sequence). The CDR3 sequence: CASRLAGDTQYF. The CDR3 nucleotides are TGTGCCAGTAGACTAGCGGGAGATACGCAGTATTTT.

The rearrangement links TRBV9 to TRBJ1-2; D possibly corresponds to TRBD1 (5 bases). Germline CDR1 reads SGDLS; CDR2 reads YYNGEE. V was cut by 4 bases and J by 7 bases, with 26 bases left in between. This CDR3 spans 17 amino acids. As DNA, the CDR3 is TGTGCCAGCAGCCCCGAGCCTAGCGGGGGGACTTTGAGTGGCTACACCTTC. Amino acid sequence: CASSPEPSGGTLSGYTF. Drawing the rest from reference TRBV9 and TRBJ1-2, the complete variable domain is DSGVTQTPKHLITATGQRVTLRCSPRSGDLSVYWYQQSLDQGLQFLIQYYNGEERAKGNILERFSAQQFPDLHSELNLSSLELGDSALYFCASSPEPSGGTLSGYTFGSGTRLTVV.

This clone was recorded once. The chain employs TRBV6-5 and TRBJ1-1, with TRBD1 matching over 7 bases. The CDR3 loop spans 14 amino acids. Germline lookup yields CDR1 MNHEY and CDR2 SVGAGI. V shed 2 bases and J 0 bases; nucleotides not matched to a gene: 0. CDR3 in DNA: TGTGCCAGCAGTTACCAGGGGGTGAACACTGAAGCTTTCTTT. Translated: CASSYQGVNTEAFF.

This chain links TRBV5-4 with TRBJ1-2, with TRBD1 identical over 8 bases. Trimming cost V 5 bases and J 10 bases; bases outside gene matches: 7. CDR1 and CDR2 from the germline V gene are SGHNT and YYREEE (reference sequence). The CDR3 is made up of 12 amino acids. CDR3 DNA sequence: TGTGCCAGCAGAACCCCGGGACAGGACTACACCTTC. As protein: CASRTPGQDYTF. Using reference TRBV5-4 and TRBJ1-2 for the parts outside the CDR3, the full variable domain is ETGVTQSPTHLIKTRGQQVTLRCSSQSGHNTVSWYQQALGQGPQFIFQYYREEENGRGNFPPRFSGLQFPNYSSELNVNALELDDSALYLCASRTPGQDYTFGSGTRLTVV.

V and J are TRBV28 and TRBJ1-2, with TRBD1 as a possible D gene (6 bases). V was shortened by 5 bases and J by 6 bases, with 19 bases between the two germline ends. The CDR3 is 15 amino acids. Germline CDR1 and CDR2: MDHEN and SYDVKM. The CDR3 DNA sequence: TGTGCCAGCAGTGGCTACTCACAGGGCTGGGATGGCTACACCTTC. Translation gives CASSGYSQGWDGYTF.

The chain links TRBV6-6 to TRBJ1-2; weak D call: TRBD1 (5 bases). The CDR3 is made up of 15 amino acids. Germline CDR1 MNHNY, CDR2 SVGAGI (reference sequence). V was pared by 4 bases and J by 2 bases, with 14 bases between. In nucleotides, the CDR3 is TGTGCCAGCAGTTTCCCGACAGCAGCCAACTATGGCTACACCTTC. It codes for CASSFPTAANYGYTF.

The V and J genes are TRBV4-1 and TRBJ2-5; D is ambiguous. The CDR3 is 12 amino acids. Trimming left V 1 base short and J 9 bases short, with 9 bases between. CDR1 is MGHRA, CDR2 YSYEKL, per germline. The CDR3 spells CASSQAPVAQYF. The CDR3 bases are TGCGCCAGCAGCCAAGCACCAGTGGCCCAGTACTTC.

The CDR3 region is CAISADRGGNQPQHF. The CDR3 coding sequence is TGTGCCATCAGTGCGGACAGGGGCGGCAATCAGCCCCAGCATTTT. The V gene is TRBV10-3, the J gene TRBJ1-5, with 9 bases that match TRBD1. The CDR3 has 15 amino acids. The junction had 3 bases not matched to a gene; V was cut back by 4 bases and J by 2 bases. Germline V gene sequence: CDR1 ENHRY, CDR2 SYGVKD.

On this clone itself: Other DNA sequences in the sample encode the same CDR3. This chain uses TRBV12-3 or TRBV12-4 with TRBJ2-7; possible D gene TRBD1, 6 bases. V gave up 1 base and J gave up 3 bases, with 7 bases separating them. There are 13 residues in the CDR3. This CDR3 reads CASSLGTDYEQYF. CDR3 DNA sequence: TGTGCCAGCAGTTTAGGGACAGACTACGAGCAGTACTTC.

V and J are TRBV28 and TRBJ1-1, with D unresolved. Germline V CDR1 and CDR2: MDHEN, SYDVKM. V was cut by 6 bases and J by 2 bases, with 13 bases left in between. CDR3 length: 14 residues. The CDR3: CASSGWMQNTEAFF. The CDR3 DNA sequence: TGTGCCAGCAGCGGGTGGATGCAAAACACTGAAGCTTTCTTT.

The chain couples TRBV6-6 to TRBJ1-2; the match to TRBD1 covers 7 bases. The CDR3 is made up of 15 amino acids. Germline trimming cut 6 bases from V and 6 bases from J; bases unmatched to any gene: 13. CDR1 and CDR2 (germline): MNHNY, SVGAGI (reference sequence). The CDR3 nucleotides are TGTGCCAGCAGCGATATCCCGGGACAGTCCGATGGCTACACCTTC. This encodes CASSDIPGQSDGYTF.

The J gene is TRBJ2-7, the V gene TRBV2; tentatively, D is TRBD2 (8 bases). Per germline, CDR1 SNHLY and CDR2 FYNNEI. This CDR3 spans 16 amino acids. Between the trimmed V and J ends, which lost 8 bases and 4 bases, there was a span of 24 bases. The CDR3 DNA is TGTGCCAGCCAGCTCGGGGGGGCAGGGGGTAGTTACGAGCAGTACTTC. Translating gives CASQLGGAGGSYEQYF.

The gene calls are TRBV18 and TRBJ2-5; D is unresolved. CDR1 and CDR2 (germline): KGHSH, LQKENI. The ends were cut back, 4 bases at V and 0 bases at J, with 6 bases in the middle. There are 13 residues in the CDR3. The DNA for the CDR3 is TGTGCCAGCTCACTAGGAGACCAAGAGACCCAGTACTTC. Amino acids: CASSLGDQETQYF.

V usage is TRBV28 and J usage is TRBJ2-2, with a tentative D call TRBD1 (5 bases). Trimming removed 3 bases at V and 5 bases at J, with 13 bases between. The CDR3 length is 15 residues. Germline V gene sequence: CDR1 MDHEN, CDR2 SYDVKM. CDR3 DNA: TGTGCCAGCAGTTTCCGGACAAAGGGAACCGGGGAGCTGTTTTTT. This encodes CASSFRTKGTGELFF.

The gene calls are TRBV5-5 and TRBJ2-6; 8 positions match TRBD1. The CDR3 contains 17 residues. J lost 2 bases, V lost 4 bases, and 8 bases had no gene match. The germline V gene has CDR1 SGHKS and CDR2 YYEKEE (reference sequence). The CDR3 region is CASSQGQGAAGANVLTF. DNA of the CDR3: TGTGCCAGCAGCCAAGGCCAGGGGGCTGCTGGGGCCAACGTCCTGACTTTC.